These T cell receptor beta chains were read from a single sample in a study of shared clonotypes between healthy human individuals. TCRdb's copy holds only in-frame clones and misses some; the assay was immunoSEQ multiplex PCR. The sample lists some 550,000 clones, approximately 97% occurring once. The sequenced sample consisted of naive CD4+ T cells sorted from blood. The receptor set was obtained from a woman aged 25 to 45 in good health. The CDR3 runs from the conserved cysteine through the conserved F or W. Fields, in order: clone size, CDR3 length, J gene, V gene, D gene, CDR3 protein, CDR3 DNA. The D gene is left open where the match is weak. For some rows the clone size is stated as once, few or many, or as a class when expanded; others skip it.

clone_size: NA
cdr3_length: 14
j_call: TRBJ2-2
v_call: TRBV5-6
d_call: NA
cdr3_aa: CASKGRTNTGELFF
cdr3_nt: TGTGCCAGCAAGGGTAGGACTAACACCGGGGAGCTGTTTTTT

clone_size: once
cdr3_length: 14
j_call: TRBJ2-5
v_call: TRBV6-5
d_call: NA
cdr3_aa: CASSYYASQETQYF
cdr3_nt: TGTGCCAGCAGTTACTATGCTTCCCAAGAGACCCAGTACTTC

clone_size: NA
cdr3_length: 13
j_call: TRBJ1-4
v_call: TRBV11-2
d_call: NA
cdr3_aa: CASSLIGSEKLFF
cdr3_nt: TGTGCCAGCAGCTTAATAGGATCGGAAAAACTGTTTTTT

clone_size: NA
cdr3_length: 15
j_call: TRBJ1-5
v_call: TRBV9
d_call: NA
cdr3_aa: CASSVDGGRGQPQHF
cdr3_nt: TGTGCCAGCAGCGTAGACGGGGGGCGCGGACAGCCCCAGCATTTT

clone_size: NA
cdr3_length: 13
j_call: TRBJ1-6
v_call: TRBV11-3
d_call: NA
cdr3_aa: CASSFLSGSPLHF
cdr3_nt: TGTGCCAGCAGCTTCCTCAGTGGCTCACCCCTCCACTTT

clone_size: NA
cdr3_length: 16
j_call: TRBJ2-2
v_call: TRBV7-2
d_call: NA
cdr3_aa: CASSVERQMNTGELFF
cdr3_nt: TGTGCCAGCAGCGTGGAGAGGCAGATGAACACCGGGGAGCTGTTTTTT

clone_size: few
cdr3_length: 13
j_call: TRBJ1-1
v_call: TRBV4-1
d_call: NA
cdr3_aa: CASSRGGWTEAFF
cdr3_nt: TGCGCCAGCAGCCGGGGTGGGTGGACTGAAGCTTTCTTT

clone_size: NA
cdr3_length: 15
j_call: TRBJ2-7
v_call: TRBV28
d_call: TRBD1
cdr3_aa: CASSYDRVRAYEQYF
cdr3_nt: TGTGCCAGCAGTTACGACAGGGTGAGGGCCTACGAGCAGTACTTC

clone_size: NA
cdr3_length: 15
j_call: TRBJ2-7
v_call: TRBV6-5
d_call: TRBD2
cdr3_aa: CASSYSQGGSYEQYF
cdr3_nt: TGTGCCAGCAGTTACTCCCAGGGAGGGAGTTACGAGCAGTACTTC

clone_size: NA
cdr3_length: 16
j_call: TRBJ2-7
v_call: TRBV27
d_call: TRBD2
cdr3_aa: CASSSPLAGAFYEQYF
cdr3_nt: TGTGCCAGCAGTTCCCCACTAGCGGGAGCCTTCTACGAGCAGTACTTC

clone_size: NA
cdr3_length: 15
j_call: TRBJ1-5
v_call: TRBV28
d_call: NA
cdr3_aa: CASSPGELSNQPQHF
cdr3_nt: TGTGCCAGCAGTCCGGGAGAACTTAGCAATCAGCCCCAGCATTTT

clone_size: NA
cdr3_length: 10
j_call: TRBJ2-1
v_call: TRBV20-1
d_call: NA
cdr3_aa: CSARVNGQFF
cdr3_nt: TGCAGTGCTAGAGTAAATGGACAGTTCTTC

clone_size: NA
cdr3_length: 15
j_call: TRBJ1-3
v_call: TRBV9
d_call: NA
cdr3_aa: CASSVVSGFGNTIYF
cdr3_nt: TGTGCCAGCAGCGTAGTATCGGGGTTTGGAAACACCATATATTTT

clone_size: NA
cdr3_length: 16
j_call: TRBJ2-5
v_call: TRBV2
d_call: TRBD2
cdr3_aa: CASSEGLAGSLETQYF
cdr3_nt: TGTGCCAGCAGTGAAGGGCTAGCGGGGTCACTGGAGACCCAGTACTTC

clone_size: NA
cdr3_length: 14
j_call: TRBJ2-1
v_call: TRBV7-3
d_call: TRBD2
cdr3_aa: CASSLVLAGGEQFF
cdr3_nt: TGTGCCAGCAGCTTAGTCCTAGCGGGGGGTGAGCAGTTCTTC

clone_size: NA
cdr3_length: 14
j_call: TRBJ1-4
v_call: TRBV6-1
d_call: TRBD1
cdr3_aa: CASTLTGASEKLFF
cdr3_nt: TGTGCCAGCACCCTGACAGGGGCATCGGAAAAACTGTTTTTT

clone_size: NA
cdr3_length: 12
j_call: TRBJ1-2
v_call: TRBV10-3
d_call: NA
cdr3_aa: CAISETVYGYTF
cdr3_nt: TGTGCCATCAGTGAGACAGTCTATGGCTACACCTTC

clone_size: NA
cdr3_length: 15
j_call: TRBJ1-2
v_call: TRBV28
d_call: TRBD1
cdr3_aa: CASRRQGARNYGYTF
cdr3_nt: TGTGCCAGCCGGAGACAGGGGGCGCGGAACTATGGCTACACCTTC

clone_size: NA
cdr3_length: 13
j_call: TRBJ2-3
v_call: TRBV2
d_call: NA
cdr3_aa: CASRDTSGDTQYF
cdr3_nt: TGTGCCAGCAGAGATACGAGCGGAGATACGCAGTATTTT

clone_size: NA
cdr3_length: 17
j_call: TRBJ2-3
v_call: TRBV7-2
d_call: TRBD1
cdr3_aa: CASSPEGALRFTDTQYF
cdr3_nt: TGTGCCAGCAGCCCCGAGGGGGCACTAAGATTCACAGATACGCAGTATTTT

clone_size: NA
cdr3_length: 14
j_call: TRBJ2-5
v_call: TRBV28
d_call: TRBD1
cdr3_aa: CASRNPQGRRTQYF
cdr3_nt: TGTGCCAGCAGAAACCCACAGGGGCGTCGGACCCAGTACTTC